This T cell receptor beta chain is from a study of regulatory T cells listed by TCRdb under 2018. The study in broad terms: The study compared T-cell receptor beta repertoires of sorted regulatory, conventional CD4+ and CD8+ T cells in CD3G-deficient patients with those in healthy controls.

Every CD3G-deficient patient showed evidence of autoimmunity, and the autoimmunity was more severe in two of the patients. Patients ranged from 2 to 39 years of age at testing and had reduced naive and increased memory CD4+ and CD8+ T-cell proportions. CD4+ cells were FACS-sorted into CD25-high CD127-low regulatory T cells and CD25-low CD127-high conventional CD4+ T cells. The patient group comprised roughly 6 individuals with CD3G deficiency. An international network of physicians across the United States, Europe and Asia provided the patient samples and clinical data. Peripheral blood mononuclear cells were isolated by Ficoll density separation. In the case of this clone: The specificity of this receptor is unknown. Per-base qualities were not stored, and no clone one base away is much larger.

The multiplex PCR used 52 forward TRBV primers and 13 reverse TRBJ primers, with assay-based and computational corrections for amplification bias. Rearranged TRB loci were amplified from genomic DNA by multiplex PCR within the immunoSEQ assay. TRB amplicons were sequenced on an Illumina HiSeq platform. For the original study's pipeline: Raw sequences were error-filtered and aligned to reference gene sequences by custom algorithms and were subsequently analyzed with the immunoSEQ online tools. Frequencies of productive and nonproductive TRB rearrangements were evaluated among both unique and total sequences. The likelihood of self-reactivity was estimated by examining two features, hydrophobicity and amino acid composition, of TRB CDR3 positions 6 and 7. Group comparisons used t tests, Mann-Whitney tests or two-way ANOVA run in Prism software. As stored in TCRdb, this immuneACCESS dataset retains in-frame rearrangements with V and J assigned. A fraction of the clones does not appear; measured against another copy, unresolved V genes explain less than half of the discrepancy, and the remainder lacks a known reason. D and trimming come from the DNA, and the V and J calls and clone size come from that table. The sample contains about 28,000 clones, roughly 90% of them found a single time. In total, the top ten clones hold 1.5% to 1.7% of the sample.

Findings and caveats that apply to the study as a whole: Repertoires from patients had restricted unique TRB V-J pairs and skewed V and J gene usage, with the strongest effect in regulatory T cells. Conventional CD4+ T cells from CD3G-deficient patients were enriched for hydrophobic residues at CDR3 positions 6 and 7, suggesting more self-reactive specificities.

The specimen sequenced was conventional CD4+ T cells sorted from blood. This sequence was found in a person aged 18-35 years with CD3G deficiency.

CDR3 sequence: CASSLGTEATQYF. The nucleotide sequence is given as TGTGCCAGCAGCTTGGGGACCGAGGCTACCCAGTACTTC. This sequence uses TRBV5-6 and TRBJ2-5; the D gene remains uncertain. CDR3 length: 13 amino acids, cysteine to phenylalanine. The only DNA kept is the CDR3, 39 bases in frame from the first base. V loses 0 bases of germline sequence and J loses 8 bases, and the interval between the two ends is 11 bases. In the germline V gene, CDR1 corresponds to SGHDT and CDR2 to YYEEEE.